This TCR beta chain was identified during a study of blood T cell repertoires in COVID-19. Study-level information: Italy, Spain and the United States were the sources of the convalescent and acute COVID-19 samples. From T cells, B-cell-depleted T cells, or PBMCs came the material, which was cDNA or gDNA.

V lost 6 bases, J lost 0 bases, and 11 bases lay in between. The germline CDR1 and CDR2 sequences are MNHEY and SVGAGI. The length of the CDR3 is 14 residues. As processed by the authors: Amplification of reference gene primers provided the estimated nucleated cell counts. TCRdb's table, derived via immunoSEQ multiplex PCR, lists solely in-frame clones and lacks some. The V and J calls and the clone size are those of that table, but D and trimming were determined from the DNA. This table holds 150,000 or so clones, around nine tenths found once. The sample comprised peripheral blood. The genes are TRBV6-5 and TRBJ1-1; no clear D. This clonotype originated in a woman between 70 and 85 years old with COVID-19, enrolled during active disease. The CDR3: CASRLQNLNTEAFF. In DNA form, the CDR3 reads TGTGCCAGCAGACTCCAAAACTTGAACACTGAAGCTTTCTTT.